Here is one T cell receptor (beta chain) with its context. The antigen is unknown. Diagnoses used clinical symptoms, serum thyroxine and TRAb, thyroid ultrasound and orbital computed tomography. Out of 10 ml of fresh peripheral blood came the PBMCs. This specimen comes from a study of T cells in Graves' hyperthyroidism and ophthalmopathy. Study-level information: Peripheral blood was acquired at first diagnosis, ahead of any therapy whatsoever. Findings and limits, study-wide: Blood also held most thyroid clonotypes expanded beyond 0.001.

Amplification targeted TCR beta CDR3 regions from RNA transcripts. The HTBI primer set drove a first-round RT-PCR of the TCR CDR3. Each CDR3 protein is one row after TCRdb ran MiXCR on the multiplex PCR reads. The profile shows about 410,000 distinct CDR3 sequences, about 15% of them singletons. The clonotype originates from a man aged 18 to 29 with Graves' ophthalmopathy. The sequenced sample consisted of blood.

The CDR3 reads CASSRGRTQETQYF. The CDR3 DNA reads TGTGCCAGCAGCCGTGGCAGGACCCAAGAGACCCAGTACTTC. J is TRBJ2-5 and V is TRBV14; no reliable D call. Trimming left V 4 bases short and J 1 base short, with 10 bases between. The CDR3 length is 14 residues. Germline CDR1 and CDR2: SGHDN and FVKESK.